This T cell receptor beta chain was identified in a study of blood T cell repertoires in COVID-19. The wider study: COVID-19 samples from acute and convalescent phases originated in the United States, Italy and Spain. PBMCs, B-cell-depleted T cells, or T cells provided the cDNA or gDNA that made up the material.

Per the germline V gene, CDR1 is SGHVS and CDR2 is FQNEAQ. The CDR3 is 14 residues long. The ends were cut back, 1 base at V and 6 bases at J, with 12 bases in the middle. In the source study's methods: Reference gene primer amplification gave nucleated cell count estimates. Here immunoSEQ multiplex PCR was the method, and the copy in TCRdb shows in-frame clones only, minus some. Clonal size and the V and J genes are those of that table, whereas D and trimming came from the DNA. The sample includes about 180,000 clones, about 87% of them seen just once. The specimen was peripheral blood. The rearrangement joins TRBV7-8 to TRBJ1-1; D is unresolved. This clonotype was sampled from a young woman with acute or convalescent COVID-19. In nucleotides, the CDR3 is TGTGCCAGCAGCTTAGGACACCTCTCCGCTGAAGCTTTCTTT. This codes for CASSLGHLSAEAFF.